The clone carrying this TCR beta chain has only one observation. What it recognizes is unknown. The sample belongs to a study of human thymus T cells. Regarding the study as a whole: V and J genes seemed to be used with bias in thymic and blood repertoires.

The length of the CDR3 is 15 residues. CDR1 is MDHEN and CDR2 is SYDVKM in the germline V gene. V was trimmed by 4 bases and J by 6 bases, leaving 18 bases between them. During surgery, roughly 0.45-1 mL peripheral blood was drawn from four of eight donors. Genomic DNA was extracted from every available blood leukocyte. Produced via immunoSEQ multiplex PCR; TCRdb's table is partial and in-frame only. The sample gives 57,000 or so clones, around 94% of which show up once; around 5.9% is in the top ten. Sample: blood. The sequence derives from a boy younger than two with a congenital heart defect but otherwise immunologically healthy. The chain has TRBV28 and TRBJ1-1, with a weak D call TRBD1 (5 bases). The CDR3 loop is CASSSHGGRKAEAFF. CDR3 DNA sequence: TGTGCCAGCAGTTCCCACGGGGGTCGGAAGGCTGAAGCTTTCTTT.